A single sample is the source of the 20 T cell receptor beta chains below, sequenced in a study of T cell responses to AZD1222 COVID-19 vaccine. Sequencing used immunoSEQ multiplex PCR; TCRdb keeps in-frame clones, though not all of them. The sample consists of 130,000 to 150,000 clones, about 92% of them appearing once. Sequenced here: peripheral blood, sampled after recovery from COVID-19. These receptors were taken from an adult who had recovered from COVID-19.

V gene TRBV18 combines with J gene TRBJ2-5, with D unresolved. Trimming cost V 0 bases and J 0 bases, with 35 bases left between them. Germline V gene lookup returns CDR1 KGHSH and CDR2 LQKENI. This CDR3 is built from 24 residues. In DNA form, the CDR3 reads TGTGCCAGCTCACCACCGACCCCTCGACCGAGCCAGCCCGGTCCCCAACTGTACCAAGAGACCCAGTACTTC. It encodes CASSPPTPRPSQPGPQLYQETQYF.

V and J are TRBV7-8 and TRBJ2-1, with TRBD2 matching over 8 bases. Germline V gene sequence: CDR1 SGHVS, CDR2 FQNEAQ. The length of the CDR3 is 14 residues. Losses at the gene ends were 5 bases for V and 5 bases for J; bases not matched to a gene: 5. CDR3 coding DNA: TGTGCCAGCAGCGTAGGGACTAGTAACAATGAGCAGTTCTTC. This sequence encodes CASSVGTSNNEQFF.

CDR3 nucleotide sequence: TGTGCCAGCAGCGTAGAGGCTAGCGGGATTAGCACAGATACGCAGTATTTT. This encodes CASSVEASGISTDTQYF. V usage is TRBV9 and J usage is TRBJ2-3; TRBD2 aligns across 9 bases. This CDR3 has 17 residues. Germline CDR1 reads SGDLS; CDR2 reads YYNGEE. V was clipped by 0 bases and J by 0 bases; unmatched bases: 5.

The chain couples TRBV14 to TRBJ2-5, with unresolved D. CDR1 and CDR2 (germline): SGHDN, FVKESK. CDR3 size: 12 residues. The V gene lost 1 base and the J gene lost 5 bases, with 5 bases spanning the gap. The CDR3 DNA reads as TGTGCCAGCAGCCAAGTACGGGAGACCCAGTACTTC. Its protein is CASSQVRETQYF.

Only one count was recorded for this clone. The V and J genes are TRBV29-1 and TRBJ2-7, with TRBD1 identical over 9 bases. The V segment lost 4 bases and the J segment 2 bases; nucleotides outside the gene matches: 6. The V gene's germline CDR1 is SQVTM and CDR2 ANQGSEA. The CDR3 covers 14 residues. CDR3 nucleotide sequence: TGCAGCGTTGGCCCCAGACAGGGGGCCTACGAGCAGTACTTC. Translation: CSVGPRQGAYEQYF.

The chain is built from TRBV28 and TRBJ1-2, with unresolved D. From germline, CDR1 is MDHEN and CDR2 SYDVKM. V shed 5 bases and J shed 6 bases, with 4 bases lying between them. The CDR3 loop spans 10 amino acids. DNA of the CDR3: TGTGCCAGCAGTAGGCATGGCTACACCTTC. Translated, it gives CASSRHGYTF.

The rearrangement links TRBV19 to TRBJ1-1; D gene uncertain. This CDR3 is 11 amino acids long. The V and J ends lost 7 bases and 0 bases respectively, with 3 bases between them. Germline V lookup: CDR1 LNHDA, CDR2 SQIVND (reference sequence). The CDR3 sequence is CASTVNTEAFF. CDR3 DNA: TGTGCCAGTACAGTGAACACTGAAGCTTTCTTT.

V and J are TRBV3-1 (or the pseudogene TRBV3-2) and TRBJ2-5, with D perhaps given as TRBD1 or TRBD2 (5 bases each). Trimming shortened V by 4 bases and J by 3 bases, and 15 bases separated the two germline ends. This CDR3 has 15 amino acids. Per germline, CDR1 LGHDT and CDR2 YNNKEL (reference sequence). DNA for the CDR3: TGTGCCAGCAGCCGCTCTGGGGGACCGAAAGAGACCCAGTACTTC. Encoded protein: CASSRSGGPKETQYF.

The chain uses TRBV6-5 and TRBJ2-3; 7 bases line up with TRBD2. Looked up from germline, CDR1 is MNHEY and CDR2 is SVGAGI. The trim removed 2 bases at V and 6 bases at J, leaving 5 bases unmatched. The CDR3 spans 14 residues. CDR3 DNA sequence: TGTGCCAGCAGTTACGCGGGAGTAGGGGATACGCAGTATTTT. Translated, it gives CASSYAGVGDTQYF.

The V call is TRBV28, the J call TRBJ2-7; D assignment may be TRBD1 or TRBD2 (6 bases each). The CDR3 extends over 15 amino acids. The germline gives CDR1 MDHEN, CDR2 SYDVKM. Trimming pared 6 bases from V and 5 bases from J, leaving 20 bases between. CDR3 in DNA: TGTGCCAGCAGCTCCGGGGGCGGGAAGGGGAACGAGCAGTACTTC. This translates into CASSSGGGKGNEQYF.

V usage is TRBV30 and J usage is TRBJ1-2; 7 positions match TRBD1. The germline V gene encodes CDR1 GTSNPN and CDR2 SVGIG (reference sequence). Germline trimming cut 5 bases from V and 5 bases from J; bases unmatched to any gene: 8. This CDR3 has 13 residues. CDR3 sequence (DNA): TGTGCCTGGTTAGACAGGGTCTCTTATGGCTACACCTTC. Amino acids: CAWLDRVSYGYTF.

In nucleotides, the CDR3 is TGTGCCTGGTCCTCCATGGCAATGAATGAAAAACTGTTTTTT. This sequence encodes CAWSSMAMNEKLFF. The chain couples TRBV30 to TRBJ1-4; D not resolved. Germline V lookup: CDR1 GTSNPN, CDR2 SVGIG (reference sequence). The ends were cut back, 5 bases at V and 5 bases at J, with 15 bases in the middle. The CDR3 has 14 amino acids.

This chain uses TRBV28 with TRBJ1-2; D call uncertain. In germline, CDR1 is MDHEN, CDR2 SYDVKM. The length of the CDR3 is 13 residues. The ends were cut back, 7 bases at V and 4 bases at J, with 13 bases in the middle. CDR3 sequence reads: CASNDRTGYGYTF. CDR3 in DNA: TGTGCCAGCAACGACCGGACGGGCTATGGCTACACCTTC.

The chain joins TRBV19 to TRBJ1-4; D unresolved. CDR3 length: 15 residues. Looked up from germline, CDR1 is LNHDA and CDR2 is SQIVND (reference sequence). V shed 5 bases and J shed 7 bases, with 17 bases lying between them. CDR3 sequence: CASSPMGVGLEKLFF. CDR3 DNA sequence: TGTGCCAGTAGTCCGATGGGAGTAGGGCTTGAAAAACTGTTTTTT.

The chain is built from TRBV27 and TRBJ1-4; 9 bases map to TRBD1. The germline CDR1 and CDR2 sequences are MNHEY and SMNVEV (reference sequence). This CDR3 has 14 residues. The ends lost 4 bases at V and 8 bases at J; junction bases unmatched: 5. The CDR3 DNA sequence: TGTGCCAGCAGTTACGGGACAGGGTACGAAAAACTGTTTTTT. Amino acids: CASSYGTGYEKLFF. The full variable domain, with the rest looked up from reference TRBV27 and TRBJ1-4, is EAQVTQNPRYLITVTGKKLTVTCSQNMNHEYMSWYRQDPGLGLRQIYYSMNVEVTDKGDVPEGYKVSRKEKRNFPLILESPSPNQTSLYFCASSYGTGYEKLFFGSGTQLSVL.

V gene TRBV6-2 or TRBV6-3 combines with J gene TRBJ1-2, with 7 bases identical to TRBD1. The V gene end was trimmed by 6 bases and the J gene end by 1 base; junction bases not matched to a gene: 11. The germline V gene has CDR1 MNHEY and CDR2 SVGEGT. This CDR3 has 16 residues. CDR3 protein: CASSSFRDSINYGYTF. As DNA, the CDR3 is TGTGCCAGCAGCTCCTTCCGGGACAGTATTAACTATGGCTACACCTTC.

The chain uses TRBV19 and TRBJ1-1, with D maybe TRBD1 (5 bases). This CDR3 has 15 amino acids. Per germline, CDR1 LNHDA and CDR2 SQIVND (reference sequence). V gave up 4 bases and J gave up 7 bases, with 19 bases separating them. CDR3 DNA: TGTGCCAGTAGTAACCACGGGGCCGCGGTCTTTGAAGCTTTCTTT. This gives the protein CASSNHGAAVFEAFF.

The chain links TRBV28 to TRBJ2-7; 8 nucleotides match TRBD1. CDR1 and CDR2 from the germline V gene are MDHEN and SYDVKM. The CDR3 runs to 14 residues. V gave up 7 bases and J gave up 3 bases; unmatched junction bases: 8. CDR3 coding DNA: TGTGCCAGCAACTTACAGGGGGGACGCTACGAGCAGTACTTC. Translating it yields CASNLQGGRYEQYF.

The chain combines TRBV9 with TRBJ2-2; D is uncertain. The CDR3 contains 15 residues. Germline V gene sequence: CDR1 SGDLS, CDR2 YYNGEE. Trimming removed 0 bases at V and 2 bases at J, with 8 bases between. CDR3 amino acids: CASSVEHFNTGELFF. Here the CDR3 DNA reads TGTGCCAGCAGCGTAGAACACTTTAACACCGGGGAGCTGTTTTTT.

To note about this clone: The sample contains more than one DNA sequence encoding this CDR3. The chain combines TRBV3-1 (or the pseudogene TRBV3-2) with TRBJ1-2, with D hard to call. The germline gives CDR1 LGHDT, CDR2 YNNKEL (reference sequence). This CDR3 region has 13 residues. The V end lost 1 base, the J end lost 2 bases, and 5 bases lay between the germline ends. The CDR3 spells CASSQAGNYGYTF. As DNA, the CDR3 is TGTGCCAGCAGCCAAGCAGGAAACTATGGCTACACCTTC.